Each of the 15 T cell receptor beta chains below was sequenced from the same sample in a study of CD8 T cells in Susac syndrome. RNA was extracted with the RNeasy kit, and a quantity of roughly 0.5 to 1 ug was reverse transcribed using random hexamers. TCRdb independently ran MiXCR on the immunoSEQ multiplex PCR reads; one entry per CDR3 protein. The sample lists over 350,000 distinct CDR3 sequences; 75% to 90% were seen once. The sequenced material came from CD8+ T cells from PBMCs. The origin of the receptors is a human donor with multiple sclerosis.

The chain couples TRBV29-1 to TRBJ2-7; 8 bases agree with TRBD1. Germline V gene lookup returns CDR1 SQVTM and CDR2 ANQGSEA. V was pared by 3 bases and J by 5 bases, with 6 bases of the junction left unmatched. The CDR3 extends over 13 amino acids. CDR3 in amino acids: CSVETGADNEQYF. The CDR3, as DNA: TGCAGCGTTGAGACAGGGGCTGACAACGAGCAGTACTTC.

The chain employs TRBV28 and TRBJ1-1; D remains unclear. The V gene lost 6 bases and the J gene lost 1 base, with 6 bases spanning the gap. Germline CDR1 reads MDHEN; CDR2 reads SYDVKM. This CDR3 contains 12 residues. The CDR3 DNA is TGTGCCAGCAGAAACAAGAACACTGAAGCTTTCTTT. Encoded protein: CASRNKNTEAFF. Full variable domain (remainder filled in from reference TRBV28 and TRBJ1-1): DVKVTQSSRYLVKRTGEKVFLECVQDMDHENMFWYRQDPGLGLRLIYFSYDVKMKEKGDIPEGYSVSREKKERFSLILESASTNQTSMYLCASRNKNTEAFFGQGTRLTVV.

The chain recombines TRBV7-6 with TRBJ2-5, with D perhaps being TRBD1 or TRBD2 (5 bases each). Between the trimmed V and J ends, which lost 5 bases and 5 bases, there was a span of 21 bases. The germline V gene has CDR1 SGHVS and CDR2 FNYEAQ. The CDR3 is made up of 16 amino acids. The DNA of the CDR3 is TGTGCCAGCAGCAATGAGGGGCGACATCTTTTGGAGACCCAGTACTTC. Translated, it gives CASSNEGRHLLETQYF.

This chain links TRBV5-1 with TRBJ2-7; no definite D call. Trimming stripped 0 bases from V and 7 bases from J, with 17 bases between. CDR1 SGHRS and CDR2 YFSETQ come from the germline V gene. The CDR3 has 15 amino acids. The CDR3 spells CASSLEETPDREQYF. The CDR3 nucleotides read TGCGCCAGCAGCTTGGAGGAGACGCCAGATCGGGAGCAGTACTTC.

This chain connects TRBV6-2 or TRBV6-3 to TRBJ2-7; 12 positions agree with TRBD2. The germline V gene has CDR1 MNHEY and CDR2 SVGEGT. V was clipped by 6 bases and J by 4 bases; unmatched bases: 7. The CDR3 has 15 amino acids. CDR3 protein: CASRPTSGRMYEQYF. The CDR3 bases are TGTGCCAGCAGGCCGACTAGCGGGAGAATGTACGAGCAGTACTTC.

This chain connects TRBV5-1 to TRBJ2-7, with a weak D call TRBD2 (5 bases). Deletions cut 0 bases from V and 11 bases from J, with 18 bases between. This CDR3 is built from 14 residues. Per germline, CDR1 SGHRS and CDR2 YFSETQ. The chain's CDR3 is CASSLGTGTSGKYF. DNA of the CDR3: TGCGCCAGCAGCTTGGGGACGGGTACCTCGGGAAAGTACTTC. The variable domain in full, completed from reference TRBV5-1 and TRBJ2-7, reads KAGVTQTPRYLIKTRGQQVTLSCSPISGHRSVSWYQQTPGQGLQFLFEYFSETQRNKGNFPGRFSGRQFSNSRSEMNVSTLELGDSALYLCASSLGTGTSGKYFGPGTRLTVT.

The V gene is TRBV19, the J gene TRBJ1-2; 10 bases line up with TRBD1. The CDR3 extends over 16 amino acids. Germline CDR1 is LNHDA and CDR2 is SQIVND (reference sequence). With V trimmed by 5 bases and J by 4 bases, 10 bases remained unmatched. The CDR3 region has the DNA TGTGCCAGTAGTGCCGGGACAGGGGATTTGGTCTATGGCTACACCTTC. Translating it yields CASSAGTGDLVYGYTF.

The chain employs TRBV29-1 and TRBJ1-1; 9 bases line up with TRBD1. The CDR3 is 12 residues long. Germline V gene data show CDR1 as SQVTM and CDR2 as ANQGSEA. V shed 6 bases and J 5 bases; nucleotides not matched to a gene: 4. The CDR3 reads CSVDRGGTEAFF. CDR3 nucleotide sequence: TGCAGCGTGGACAGGGGAGGTACTGAAGCTTTCTTT.

This clonotype has just a few counts. This chain uses TRBV4-1 with TRBJ1-1, with D hard to call. Looked up from germline, CDR1 is MGHRA and CDR2 is YSYEKL. The V gene lost 1 base and the J gene lost 1 base, with 4 bases spanning the gap. This CDR3 has 13 amino acids. The DNA of the CDR3 is TGCGCCAGCAGCCAAGTTCCGAACACTGAAGCTTTCTTT. Its translation is CASSQVPNTEAFF.

This rearrangement joins TRBV4-1 to TRBJ2-5; D not certain. V gave up 0 bases and J gave up 4 bases, with 12 bases separating them. The length of the CDR3 is 15 residues. Per the germline V gene, CDR1 is MGHRA and CDR2 is YSYEKL. As DNA, the CDR3 is TGCGCCAGCAGCCAAGAGACCCGATCAGGAGAGACCCAGTACTTC. Translating gives CASSQETRSGETQYF.

V gene TRBV28 combines with J gene TRBJ1-1, with 7 nucleotides matching TRBD1. This CDR3 has 14 residues. Trimming removed 4 bases from V and 4 bases from J; junction bases left unmatched: 6. CDR1 MDHEN and CDR2 SYDVKM come from the germline V gene. The CDR3 is CASSSQGGSTEAFF. CDR3 nucleotide sequence: TGTGCCAGCAGTTCCCAGGGGGGAAGCACTGAAGCTTTCTTT.

This chain connects TRBV27 to TRBJ2-1, with 8 positions matching TRBD1. V shed 7 bases, J shed 0 bases, and the junction held 8 bases outside the gene matches. Germline assignment: CDR1 MNHEY and CDR2 SMNVEV (reference sequence). The CDR3 is made up of 16 amino acids. The CDR3 DNA reads as TGTGCCAGCACTCCAACAGGGGGGAGCTCCTACAATGAGCAGTTCTTC. Translation gives CASTPTGGSSYNEQFF.

The rearrangement joins TRBV5-8 to TRBJ2-1; D may be TRBD2 (5 bases). The CDR3 sequence is 15 residues long. Trimming left V 3 bases short and J 5 bases short, with 15 bases between. The V gene's germline CDR1 is SGHTS and CDR2 YDEGEE. CDR3 protein: CASSSDFTGNNEQFF. The DNA of the CDR3 is TGTGCCAGCAGCTCAGACTTTACGGGGAACAATGAGCAGTTCTTC.

The chain combines TRBV6-5 with TRBJ2-1; 9 positions agree with TRBD2. V lost 5 bases, J lost 7 bases, and 6 bases stayed unmatched. CDR3 length: 14 amino acids. Germline loops: CDR1 MNHEY, CDR2 SVGAGI. The CDR3 is CASSISGSRNEQFF. The CDR3 DNA reads TGTGCCAGCAGTATTAGCGGGAGCCGTAATGAGCAGTTCTTC.

The CDR3 is CASSLSTSGGHTDTQYF. CDR3 coding DNA: TGTGCCAGCAGTTTATCGACTAGCGGGGGGCACACAGATACGCAGTATTTT. The chain has TRBV28 and TRBJ2-3; 13 nucleotides line up with TRBD2. CDR1 is MDHEN and CDR2 is SYDVKM in the germline V gene. V was pared by 1 base and J by 2 bases, with 3 bases of the junction left unmatched. The CDR3 runs 17 residues.